The present TCR beta chain was sequenced within a study of regulatory T cells in long-lasting Graves disease. Through Arm-PCR of CDR3 regions and iRepertoire HTBI primers, TCR beta libraries were built. Each CDR3 protein gets one entry after TCRdb re-called the multiplex PCR reads with MiXCR. The sample shows about 450,000 distinct CDR3 sequences, roughly 17% of them seen only once. Germline V gene lookup returns CDR1 SGHRS and CDR2 YFSETQ. This CDR3 spans 16 amino acids. Trimming pared 2 bases from V and 1 base from J, leaving 14 bases between. Regarding time point: newly diagnosed GD, antithyroid drugs for less than 3 months. The TCR library was made from RNA extracted from PBMCs. These same records also appear under a second study, on T cells in Graves' hyperthyroidism and ophthalmopathy. From that paper: The TCR CDR3 was amplified in a first-round RT-PCR using the HTBI primer set. Most thyroid-expanded clonotypes above 0.001 were also found in blood.

Material: peripheral blood mononuclear cells (PBMCs), obtained at new diagnosis, from a patient treated with antithyroid drugs. This clonotype was sampled from a woman aged 25 to 39 with Graves disease. V usage is TRBV5-1 and J usage is TRBJ2-3; a possible D gene is TRBD2 (7 bases). The CDR3 region has the DNA TGCGCCAGCAGCTTCAGTGGGGGGGGGCGCACAGATACGCAGTATTTT. Translated, it gives CASSFSGGGRTDTQYF.